The source of this T cell receptor beta chain is a study of T-cell memory formation after mild COVID-19. Study-wide background: In these data, TCR clusters were largely donor specific. Study-wide results and caveats: Day 15 to 85 contractors were CD4/CD8 balanced; later expanders leaned CD4+. Those CD4+ clones that contracted were mainly in CM and EM (CD8+ ones in EMRA).

This clonotype was found a few times. Its antigen is not known. TCRdb independently ran MiXCR on the 5' RACE reads; one entry per CDR3 protein. The sample has some 300,000 distinct CDR3 sequences, about 20% seen once. Source material: PBMCs or a T cell subset sorted from them (not recorded which). This receptor was identified in a man between 18 and 35 years old who had mild COVID-19 (a few samples of this study predate the infection). Cell type and time point are not known.

This CDR3 reads CATKVQGQSGNTIYF. The DNA for the CDR3 is TGTGCCACCAAGGTCCAGGGGCAATCTGGAAACACCATATATTTT. The chain employs TRBV6-5 and TRBJ1-3, with D maybe TRBD1 (6 bases). Germline V gene lookup returns CDR1 MNHEY and CDR2 SVGAGI. The CDR3 runs 15 residues. Trimming pared 10 bases from V and 1 base from J, leaving 17 bases between.